These 2 T cell receptor beta chains were all obtained from the same sample, sequenced in a study of regulatory T cells in long-lasting Graves disease (dated by TCRdb to the early 2020s). Libraries were constructed by multiplex PCR. The data were produced on an Illumina HiSeq 4000. CDR3 regions were amplified by Arm-PCR with iRepertoire HTBI primers to construct TCR beta libraries. TCRdb reprocessed the public reads (quality trimming at Q25 with fastp, clone calling with MiXCR) and kept in-frame beta chains. Each CDR3 protein gets just one entry, which takes the most common genes and DNA from the rows behind it. The sample records 500,000 to 700,000 distinct CDR3 sequences, around 17% of which are singletons. Around a sixth of the sample belongs to the ten largest clones. Taken with the paper, the label for time point translates to: newly diagnosed GD, antithyroid drugs for less than 3 months. RNA was extracted from PBMCs in TRIzol for both TCR sequencing and RNA sequencing.

The same sample was also studied in work on T cells in Graves' hyperthyroidism and ophthalmopathy.

The source material was peripheral blood mononuclear cells (PBMCs), sampled at new diagnosis, from a patient treated with antithyroid drugs. All receptors come from a woman in her twenties or thirties with Graves disease. Donor details come from another sample of the same person, matched by shared clones.

This chain uses TRBV25-1 with TRBJ2-7; no clear D. The CDR3 runs 15 residues. Germline V gene sequence: CDR1 MGHDK, CDR2 SYGVNS. Trimming stripped 5 bases from V and 5 bases from J, with 19 bases between. CDR3 nucleotide sequence: TGTGCCAGCAGTCCCCGATTGCCACCCTCTGACGAGCAGTACTTC. Residues: CASSPRLPPSDEQYF.

The chain joins TRBV10-3 to TRBJ1-5, with 11 bases lining up with TRBD1. V gave up 3 bases and J gave up 6 bases; unmatched junction bases: 7. The CDR3 has 16 residues. The germline V gene encodes CDR1 ENHRY and CDR2 SYGVKD. CDR3 loop: CAISDWDRGSGQPQHF. The CDR3 nucleotides read TGTGCCATCAGTGATTGGGACAGGGGGTCGGGTCAGCCCCAGCATTTT.